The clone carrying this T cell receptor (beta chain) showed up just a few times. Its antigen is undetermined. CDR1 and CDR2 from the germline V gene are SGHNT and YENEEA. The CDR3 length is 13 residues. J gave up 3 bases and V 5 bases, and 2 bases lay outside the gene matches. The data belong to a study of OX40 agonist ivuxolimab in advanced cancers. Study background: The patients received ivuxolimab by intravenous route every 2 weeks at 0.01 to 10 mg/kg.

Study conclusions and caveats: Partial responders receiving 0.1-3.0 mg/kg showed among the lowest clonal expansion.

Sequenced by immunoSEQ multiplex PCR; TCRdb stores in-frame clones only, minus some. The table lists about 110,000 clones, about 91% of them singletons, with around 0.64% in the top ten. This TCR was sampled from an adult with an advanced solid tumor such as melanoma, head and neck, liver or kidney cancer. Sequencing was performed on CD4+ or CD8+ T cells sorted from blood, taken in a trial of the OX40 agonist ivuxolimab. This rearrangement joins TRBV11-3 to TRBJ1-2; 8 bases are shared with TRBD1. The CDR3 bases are TGTGCCAGCAGCCCGGGACAGGACTATGGCTACACCTTC. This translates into CASSPGQDYGYTF.